The sequence of this TCR beta chain was determined in a study of OX40 agonist ivuxolimab in advanced cancers. In the study overall: Ivuxolimab, which targeted the costimulatory receptor OX40 (CD134), was an agonistic, fully human IgG2 monoclonal antibody. Intravenous ivuxolimab was administered to patients every 2 weeks at six dose levels: 0.01, 0.1, 0.3, 1.5, 3 and 10 mg/kg. Of the approximately 50 dose-escalation patients, hepatocellular carcinoma was present in about 20, melanoma in approximately 15, renal cell carcinoma in 9 and head and neck cancer in 9. In the dose-escalation cohort, around 80% of patients were male, and the mean age was 60 years with a range of roughly 20 to 79. Patients were allowed to have had prior anti-PD-1, anti-PD-L1 or anti-CTLA-4 therapy, and approximately 40% of the dose-escalation patients had previously received checkpoint inhibitors. Three dose-escalation patients achieved partial responses, one with hepatocellular carcinoma and two with cutaneous melanoma. Peripheral TCRbeta sequencing was intended to test whether TCR sequence diversity was altered and clonal T-cell expansion was caused by ivuxolimab. The monotherapy dose-escalation portion (N ≈ 52 patients) of the phase I ivuxolimab trial is reported in the paper.

The trial excluded patients who had a history of autoimmune disease or who were on systemic immunosuppression. In every dose cohort, peripheral blood was drawn for TCR sequencing at baseline, cycle 4 day 1, and cycle 7 day 1. The samples were taken from a phase I, first-in-human, multicenter, open-label dose-escalation trial of ivuxolimab. Adults with locally advanced or metastatic head and neck squamous cell, hepatocellular, melanoma or renal cell carcinoma were enrolled in the trial. CD4+ and CD8+ T cells were sorted separately from peripheral blood before TCR sequencing. Beyond this particular receptor, the publication reports: Low levels of normalized T-cell clonal expansion were also shown by some nonresponding patients. In the 0.1-3.0 mg/kg groups, partial responders had among the lowest normalized peripheral clonal expansion, particularly in CD8+ T cells. At doses of 0.1 to 3.0 mg/kg, clonal expansion of both CD4+ and CD8+ T cells in blood was seen between baseline and week 6. Antigen specificity was not determined for the clonally expanded peripheral T cells. After ivuxolimab, more expanded clones were found on average in CD8+ T cells than in CD4+ T cells.

For sequencing of the TCRbeta CDR3 region, genomic DNA was extracted from the sorted cells. TCRbeta CDR3 regions were sequenced using the immunoSEQ Assay. TCRdb retrieved this table from immuneACCESS and kept in-frame rearrangements only. Not all clones are present; in checked studies, unresolved V genes account for under half, and no reason is known for the remainder. A total of 95,000 to 100,000 clones appear in this sample, around 85% of them only once. Together, the top ten hold more than 1.1% of the sample. The CDR3 holds 18 amino acids from the cysteine to the phenylalanine. Solely the CDR3 DNA is kept, with 54 bases framed from the first base. From the germline V gene, CDR1 is MGHRA and CDR2 is YSYEKL. Clipping removes 2 bases from V and 5 bases from J, with 17 as the unmatched junction base count. About this clone: Its antigen has not been determined. No base quality information exists; no much larger clone differs at one position.

The sample consisted of CD4+ or CD8+ T cells sorted from blood, taken in a trial of the OX40 agonist ivuxolimab. The receptor chain draws on TRBV4-1 and TRBJ2-7; 8 of the junction bases match TRBD1. The receptor was isolated from an adult with an advanced solid tumor such as melanoma, head and neck, liver or kidney cancer. CDR3 region: CASSQSPYGGQGYNEQYF. The sequenced DNA: TGCGCCAGCAGCCAATCCCCTTACGGAGGACAGGGCTACAACGAGCAGTACTTC.